This T cell receptor (beta chain) originates from a study of read filtering for tumor transcriptome and immune sequencing. In the study overall: DNase treatment preceded whole-transcriptome library preparation. RNA-seq yielded only roughly 85 to 1,400 TCR reads, IR-seq about 4.05 to 11 million. Study findings and constraints: RNA-seq captured clonotypes less deeply and reliably than IR-seq.

The library was built from about 400 ng RNA with molecular barcoded adaptors for alpha/delta and beta/gamma chains. MiXCR, run by TCRdb on the reads, gives a single entry per CDR3 protein. The sample contains some 130,000 distinct CDR3 sequences, 13% of which appear only once. With regard to this clonotype: What it recognizes is unknown.

This CDR3 is 13 amino acids long. V was clipped by 11 bases and J by 3 bases; unmatched bases: 10. The TCR originated in a donor at least 40 years old with multiple myeloma. The V call is TRBV23-1, the J call TRBJ2-7, with 7 bases matching TRBD2. TRBV23-1 is flagged as an ORF with uncertain function. Sequencing was done on a sample of a population of CD138-negative cells sorted from bone marrow. This chain's CDR3 is CAGEGGAGYEQYF. CDR3 in DNA: TGCGCCGGGGAGGGCGGGGCCGGCTACGAGCAGTACTTC.